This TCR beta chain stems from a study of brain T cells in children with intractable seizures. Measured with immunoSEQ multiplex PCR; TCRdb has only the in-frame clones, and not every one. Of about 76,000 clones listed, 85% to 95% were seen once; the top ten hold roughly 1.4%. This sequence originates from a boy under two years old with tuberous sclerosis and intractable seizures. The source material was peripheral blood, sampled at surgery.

Written as DNA, the CDR3 is TGTGCCACCAGCAGAGGGAATTTGGAGCCCCAGCATTTT. Its protein product is CATSRGNLEPQHF. The chain couples TRBV15 to TRBJ1-5; no clear D. In germline, CDR1 is LNHNV, CDR2 YYDKDF (reference sequence). This CDR3 has 13 residues. Trimming took 1 base from V and 8 from J, leaving 9 bases between them.